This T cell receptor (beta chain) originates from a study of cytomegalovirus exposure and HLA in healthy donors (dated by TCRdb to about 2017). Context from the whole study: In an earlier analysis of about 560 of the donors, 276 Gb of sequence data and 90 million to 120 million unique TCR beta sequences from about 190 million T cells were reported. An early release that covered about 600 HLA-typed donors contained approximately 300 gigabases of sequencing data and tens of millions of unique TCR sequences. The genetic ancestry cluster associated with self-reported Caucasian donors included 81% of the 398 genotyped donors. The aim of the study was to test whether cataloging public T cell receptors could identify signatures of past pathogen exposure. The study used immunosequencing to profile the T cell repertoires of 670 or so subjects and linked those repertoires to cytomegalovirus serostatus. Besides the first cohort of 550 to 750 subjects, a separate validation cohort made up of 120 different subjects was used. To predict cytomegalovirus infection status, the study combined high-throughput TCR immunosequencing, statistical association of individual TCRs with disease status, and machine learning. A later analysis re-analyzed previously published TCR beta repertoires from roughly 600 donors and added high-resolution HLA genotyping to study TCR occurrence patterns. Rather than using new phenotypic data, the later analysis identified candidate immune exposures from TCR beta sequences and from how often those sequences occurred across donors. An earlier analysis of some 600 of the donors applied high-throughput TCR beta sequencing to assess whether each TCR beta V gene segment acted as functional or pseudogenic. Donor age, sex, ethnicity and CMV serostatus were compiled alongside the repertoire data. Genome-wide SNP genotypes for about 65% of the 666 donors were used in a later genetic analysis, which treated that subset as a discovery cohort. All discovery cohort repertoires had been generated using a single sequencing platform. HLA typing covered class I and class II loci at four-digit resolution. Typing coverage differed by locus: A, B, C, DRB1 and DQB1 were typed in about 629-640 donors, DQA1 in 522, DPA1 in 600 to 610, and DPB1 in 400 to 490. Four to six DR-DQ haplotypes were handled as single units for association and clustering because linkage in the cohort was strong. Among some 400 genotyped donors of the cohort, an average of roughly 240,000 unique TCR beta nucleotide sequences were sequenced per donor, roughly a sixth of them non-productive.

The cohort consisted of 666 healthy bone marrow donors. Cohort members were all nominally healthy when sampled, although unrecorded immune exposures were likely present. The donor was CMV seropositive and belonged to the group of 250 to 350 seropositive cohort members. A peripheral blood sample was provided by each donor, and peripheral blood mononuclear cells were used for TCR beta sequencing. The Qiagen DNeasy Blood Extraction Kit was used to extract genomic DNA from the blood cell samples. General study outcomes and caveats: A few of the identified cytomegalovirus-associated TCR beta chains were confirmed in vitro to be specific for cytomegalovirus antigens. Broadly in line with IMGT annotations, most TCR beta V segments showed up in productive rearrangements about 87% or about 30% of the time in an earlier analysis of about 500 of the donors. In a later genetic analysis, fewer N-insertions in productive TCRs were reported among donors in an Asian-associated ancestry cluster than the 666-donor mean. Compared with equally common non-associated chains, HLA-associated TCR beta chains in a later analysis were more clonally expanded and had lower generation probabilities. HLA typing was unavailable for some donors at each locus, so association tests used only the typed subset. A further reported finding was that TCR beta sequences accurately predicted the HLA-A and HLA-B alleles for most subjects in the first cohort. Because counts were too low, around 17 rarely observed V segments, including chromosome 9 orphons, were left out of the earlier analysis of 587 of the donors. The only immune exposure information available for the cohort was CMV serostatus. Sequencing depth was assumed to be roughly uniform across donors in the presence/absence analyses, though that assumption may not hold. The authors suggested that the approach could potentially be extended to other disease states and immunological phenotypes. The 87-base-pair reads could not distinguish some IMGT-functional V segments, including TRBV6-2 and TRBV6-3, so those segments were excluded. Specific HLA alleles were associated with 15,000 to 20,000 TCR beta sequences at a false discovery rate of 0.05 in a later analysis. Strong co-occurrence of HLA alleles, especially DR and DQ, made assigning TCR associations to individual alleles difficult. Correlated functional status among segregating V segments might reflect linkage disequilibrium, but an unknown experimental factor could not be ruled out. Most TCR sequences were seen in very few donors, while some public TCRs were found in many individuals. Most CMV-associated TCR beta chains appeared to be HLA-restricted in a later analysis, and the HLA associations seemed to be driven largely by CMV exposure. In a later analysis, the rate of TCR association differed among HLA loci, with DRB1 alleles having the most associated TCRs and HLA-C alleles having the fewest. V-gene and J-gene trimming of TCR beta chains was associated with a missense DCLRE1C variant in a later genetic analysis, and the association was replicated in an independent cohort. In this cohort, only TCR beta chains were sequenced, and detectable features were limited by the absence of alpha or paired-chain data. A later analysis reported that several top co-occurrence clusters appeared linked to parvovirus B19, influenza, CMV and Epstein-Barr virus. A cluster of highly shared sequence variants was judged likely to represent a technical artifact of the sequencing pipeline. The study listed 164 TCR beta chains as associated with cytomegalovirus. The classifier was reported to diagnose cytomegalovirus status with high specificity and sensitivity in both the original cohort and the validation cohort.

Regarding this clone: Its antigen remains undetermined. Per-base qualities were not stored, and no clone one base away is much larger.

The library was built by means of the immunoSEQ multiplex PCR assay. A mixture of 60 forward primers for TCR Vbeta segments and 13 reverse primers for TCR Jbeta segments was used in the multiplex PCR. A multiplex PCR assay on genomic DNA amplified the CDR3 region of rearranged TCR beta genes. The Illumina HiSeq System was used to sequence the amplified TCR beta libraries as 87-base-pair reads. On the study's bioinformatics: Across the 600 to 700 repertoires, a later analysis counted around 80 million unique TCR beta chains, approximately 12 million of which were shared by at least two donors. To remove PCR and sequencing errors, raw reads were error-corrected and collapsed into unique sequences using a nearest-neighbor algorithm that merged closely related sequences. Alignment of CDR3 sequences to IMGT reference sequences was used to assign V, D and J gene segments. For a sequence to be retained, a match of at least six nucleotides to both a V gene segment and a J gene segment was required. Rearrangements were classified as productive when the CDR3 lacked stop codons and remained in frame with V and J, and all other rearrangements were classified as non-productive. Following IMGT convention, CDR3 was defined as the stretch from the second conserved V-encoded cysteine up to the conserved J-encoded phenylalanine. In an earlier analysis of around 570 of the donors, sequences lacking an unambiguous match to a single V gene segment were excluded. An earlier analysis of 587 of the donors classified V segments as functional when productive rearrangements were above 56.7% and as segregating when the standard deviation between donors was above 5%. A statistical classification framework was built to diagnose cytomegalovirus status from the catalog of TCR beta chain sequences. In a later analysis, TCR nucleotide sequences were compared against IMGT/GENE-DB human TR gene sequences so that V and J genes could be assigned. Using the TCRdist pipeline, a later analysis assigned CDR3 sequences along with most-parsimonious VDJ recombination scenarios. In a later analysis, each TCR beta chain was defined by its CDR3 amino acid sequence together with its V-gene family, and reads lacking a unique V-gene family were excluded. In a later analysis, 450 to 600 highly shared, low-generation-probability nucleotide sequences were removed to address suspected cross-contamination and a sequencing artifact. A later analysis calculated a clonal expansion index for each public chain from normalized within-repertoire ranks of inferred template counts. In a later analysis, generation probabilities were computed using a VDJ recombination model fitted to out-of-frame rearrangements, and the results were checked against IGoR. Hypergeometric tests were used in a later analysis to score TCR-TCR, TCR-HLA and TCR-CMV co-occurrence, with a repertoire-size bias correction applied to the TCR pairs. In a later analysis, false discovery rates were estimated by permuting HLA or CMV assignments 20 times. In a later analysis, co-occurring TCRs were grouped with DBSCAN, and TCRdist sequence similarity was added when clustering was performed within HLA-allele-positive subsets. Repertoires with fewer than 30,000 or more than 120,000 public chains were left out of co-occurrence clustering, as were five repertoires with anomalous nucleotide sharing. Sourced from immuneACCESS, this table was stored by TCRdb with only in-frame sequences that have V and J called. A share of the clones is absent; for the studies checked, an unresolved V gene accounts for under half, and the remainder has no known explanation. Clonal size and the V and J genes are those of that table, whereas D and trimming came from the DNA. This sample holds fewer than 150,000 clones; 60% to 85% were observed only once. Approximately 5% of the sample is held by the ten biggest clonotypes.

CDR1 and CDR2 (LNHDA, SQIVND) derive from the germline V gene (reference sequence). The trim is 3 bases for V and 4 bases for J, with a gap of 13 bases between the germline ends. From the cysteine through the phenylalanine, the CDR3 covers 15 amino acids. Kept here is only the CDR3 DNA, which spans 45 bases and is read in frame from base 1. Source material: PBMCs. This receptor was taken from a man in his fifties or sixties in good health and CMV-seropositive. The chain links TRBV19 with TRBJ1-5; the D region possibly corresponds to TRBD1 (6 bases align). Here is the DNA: TGTGCCAGTAGTATGGGCAGGGGAGGGAATCAGCCCCAGCATTTT. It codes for CASSMGRGGNQPQHF.